The clone carrying this T cell receptor beta chain was detected many times. The sample comes from a study of T-cell reconstitution after alpha-beta-depleted transplantation in children. Library preparation (for TCRbeta) was performed with unique molecular identifiers. A single record per CDR3 protein comes from TCRdb applying MiXCR to the PCR reads. Of about 70,000 distinct CDR3 sequences detected, approximately 10% appear once; the ten largest clones hold about 13%. Trimming stripped 3 bases from V and 0 bases from J, with 12 bases between. The CDR3 contains 16 residues. Germline lookup yields CDR1 LGHDT and CDR2 YNNKEL (reference sequence).

This TCR was recovered from a boy aged 10-17 years with acute myeloid leukemia, due to receive a stem cell transplant. The chain employs TRBV3-1 and TRBJ2-1; no firm D call. The source material was PBMCs, sampled before TCRalphabeta/CD19-depleted stem cell transplant. CDR3 sequence (DNA): TGTGCCAGCAGCCAGGGCGGTCTTAGCTCCTACAATGAGCAGTTCTTC. This sequence encodes CASSQGGLSSYNEQFF.